What follows are 21 T cell receptor beta chains derived from one specimen sequenced in a study of cytomegalovirus exposure and HLA in healthy donors. 60 Vbeta and 13 Jbeta primers were used in PCR. The protocol was immunoSEQ multiplex PCR, while the TCRdb copy is restricted to in-frame clones and leaves out a portion. Of 140,000 or so clones listed, 80% are singletons. Sequencing was carried out using PBMCs. These TCRs come from a man aged 40-49 years in good health and CMV-seronegative.

This chain uses TRBV28 with TRBJ1-1; D is perhaps TRBD1 (5 bases). CDR1 and CDR2 from the germline V gene are MDHEN and SYDVKM. The CDR3 is 13 residues long. V was pared by 4 bases and J by 6 bases, with 12 bases between. The CDR3 DNA is TGTGCCAGCAGTTGGGGCGGGGGGGCTGAAGCTTTCTTT. Translation: CASSWGGGAEAFF.

This chain connects TRBV11-2 to TRBJ2-3, with D uncertain. V was cut by 3 bases and J by 4 bases, with 5 bases left in between. Germline V lookup: CDR1 SGHAT, CDR2 FQNNGV. This CDR3 contains 12 residues. DNA of the CDR3: TGTGCCAGCAGCTTGTTCTCAGATACGCAGTATTTT. It specifies CASSLFSDTQYF.

The chain employs TRBV11-3 and TRBJ2-1, with 7 positions matching TRBD2. J lost 6 bases, V lost 5 bases, and 10 bases had no gene match. The CDR3 covers 15 residues. In germline, CDR1 is SGHNT, CDR2 YENEEA. This CDR3 is CASSHALGGGNEQFF. Here the CDR3 DNA reads TGTGCCAGCAGCCACGCTCTCGGCGGGGGCAATGAGCAGTTCTTC.

On this clone: At one end, the junction sequence differs from germline, possibly due to a read error. The V and J genes are TRBV7-7 and TRBJ1-4; D not resolved. The CDR3 extends over 14 amino acids. CDR1 and CDR2 (germline): SSHAT, FNYEAQ (reference sequence). CDR3 coding DNA: TGTGCTAGCAGCGCCAACCTTGGGAGTGAAAAACTGTTTTTT. Its translation is CASSANLGSEKLFF.

J is TRBJ1-4 and V is TRBV6-1, with TRBD1 matching 8 bases. Trimming took 3 bases from V and 7 from J; bases not matched to a gene: 13. CDR3 length equals 17 residues. Germline values: CDR1 MNHNS, CDR2 SASEGT. CDR3 loop: CASSDGTGIFRGEKLFF. CDR3 DNA: TGTGCCAGCAGTGACGGGACAGGAATATTCAGAGGTGAAAAACTGTTTTTT.

The V call is TRBV6-1, the J call TRBJ1-2; D remains ambiguous. This CDR3 is 15 amino acids long. The V and J ends lost 1 base and 4 bases respectively, with 13 bases between them. Germline CDR1 reads MNHNS; CDR2 reads SASEGT. CDR3 in amino acids: CASSEGFGGIYGYTF. CDR3 nucleotides: TGTGCCAGCAGTGAAGGTTTTGGCGGGATCTATGGCTACACCTTC.

This clone was found once. The J gene is TRBJ1-1, the V gene TRBV9; 9 bases fit TRBD1. V lost 4 bases and J lost 4; bases outside the gene matches: 5. The CDR3 covers 14 residues. Germline V CDR1 and CDR2: SGDLS, YYNGEE. CDR3 loop: CASSPRQGGTEAFF. In nucleotides, the CDR3 is TGTGCCAGCAGCCCCCGACAGGGGGGCACTGAAGCTTTCTTT.

The V gene is TRBV7-2, the J gene TRBJ2-3; 8 nucleotides match TRBD2. The CDR3 has 17 residues. Germline V gene sequence: CDR1 SGHTA, CDR2 FQGNSA. V dropped 4 bases and J dropped 4; count of bases not matched to a gene: 13. For the CDR3, the DNA is TGTGCCAGCAGCTCCGGGAACGGCGGGGGGCCCTCAGATACGCAGTATTTT. Translation gives CASSSGNGGGPSDTQYF. The full variable domain, rest sourced from reference TRBV7-2 and TRBJ2-3, is GAGVSQSPSNKVTEKGKDVELRCDPISGHTALYWYRQSLGQGLEFLIYFQGNSAPDKSGLPSDRFSAERTGGSVSTLTIQRTQQEDSAVYLCASSSGNGGGPSDTQYFGPGTRLTVL.

This clone was observed a handful of times. V gene TRBV14 combines with J gene TRBJ1-1; TRBD1 is a possible D gene (6 bases). From germline, CDR1 is SGHDN and CDR2 FVKESK. This CDR3 has 15 amino acids. Trimming removed 4 bases from V and 2 bases from J, with 14 bases in between. CDR3 region: CASSPLQGTNTEAFF. The CDR3 nucleotides read TGTGCCAGCAGCCCCCTCCAGGGGACAAACACTGAAGCTTTCTTT.

In the case of this clone: Other DNA sequences in this specimen translate into the identical CDR3. This rearrangement joins TRBV30 to TRBJ1-6, with D perhaps matching TRBD1 (5 bases). Trimming left V 1 base short and J 7 bases short, with 11 bases between. This CDR3 is built from 14 residues. The germline V gene encodes CDR1 GTSNPN and CDR2 SVGIG (reference sequence). CDR3 sequence: CAWSDQGANSPLHF. The CDR3 DNA follows: TGTGCCTGGAGTGACCAGGGTGCCAATTCACCCCTCCACTTT.

The CDR3 here is CAGQGVNTGELFF. The CDR3 DNA reads as TGTGCCGGTCAAGGGGTGAACACCGGGGAGCTGTTTTTT. The rearrangement links TRBV19 to TRBJ2-2; perhaps TRBD1 as D (5 bases). Trimming took off 11 bases at V and 1 base at J, with 11 bases between the two ends. CDR3 length equals 13 residues. CDR1 LNHDA and CDR2 SQIVND come from the germline V gene (reference sequence).

The CDR3 sequence is CASSLGTGGKNTEAFF. The DNA for the CDR3 is TGTGCCAGCAGCTTGGGAACAGGGGGAAAGAACACTGAAGCTTTCTTT. J is TRBJ1-1 and V is TRBV5-6; TRBD1 matches 8 bases. V was pared by 0 bases and J by 1 base, with 5 bases of the junction left unmatched. Germline V gives CDR1 SGHDT, CDR2 YYEEEE. There are 16 residues in the CDR3.

The J gene is TRBJ1-2, the V gene TRBV7-2, with a weak D call TRBD1 (6 bases). The CDR3 has 12 amino acids. The germline CDR1 and CDR2 sequences are SGHTA and FQGNSA. The germline V and J ends were trimmed by 5 bases and 5 bases, with 9 bases remaining between them. The CDR3 sequence: CASSQTGYGYTF. DNA for the CDR3: TGTGCCAGCAGCCAAACAGGGTATGGCTACACCTTC. Variable domain in full (rest from reference TRBV7-2 and TRBJ1-2): GAGVSQSPSNKVTEKGKDVELRCDPISGHTALYWYRQSLGQGLEFLIYFQGNSAPDKSGLPSDRFSAERTGGSVSTLTIQRTQQEDSAVYLCASSQTGYGYTFGSGTRLTVV.

This clone occurred a few times. The rearrangement joins TRBV15 to TRBJ1-1; the match to TRBD1 covers 7 bases. The V gene end was trimmed by 1 base and the J gene end by 5 bases; junction bases not matched to a gene: 4. CDR1 and CDR2 from the germline V gene are LNHNV and YYDKDF (reference sequence). The length of the CDR3 is 14 residues. The CDR3 loop reads CATSRAQGWTEAFF. The CDR3 coding sequence is TGTGCCACCAGCAGAGCACAGGGGTGGACTGAAGCTTTCTTT.

The CDR3: CASRPPGRGNTIYF. CDR3 nucleotides: TGTGCCAGCAGACCGCCGGGGAGAGGAAACACCATATATTTT. V and J are TRBV2 and TRBJ1-3; D not certain. CDR3 length: 14 residues. Deletions cut 6 bases from V and 4 bases from J, with 13 bases between. In germline, CDR1 is SNHLY, CDR2 FYNNEI.

The chain couples TRBV6-5 to TRBJ2-7, with 8 bases matching TRBD1. The CDR3 is 13 residues long. Trimming cost V 5 bases and J 3 bases; bases outside gene matches: 3. The germline gives CDR1 MNHEY, CDR2 SVGAGI. The CDR3 region is CASSPDRGYEQYF. The CDR3 DNA reads TGTGCCAGCAGTCCAGACAGGGGCTACGAGCAGTACTTC.

This chain links TRBV12-5 with TRBJ2-6; 10 nucleotides agree with TRBD1. CDR1 and CDR2 (germline): LGHNT, FRNRAP. The V segment lost 3 bases and the J segment 10 bases; nucleotides outside the gene matches: 3. This CDR3 comprises 14 residues. The CDR3, as DNA: TGTGCTAGTGGTTTCGGACAGGGGGGGAACGTCCTGACTTTC. Its translation: CASGFGQGGNVLTF.

The V and J genes are TRBV5-1 and TRBJ2-7; possibly TRBD2 for D (6 bases). The CDR3 spans 14 residues. Germline-derived CDR1 and CDR2 are SGHRS and YFSETQ. Trimming took 5 bases from V and 4 from J, leaving 16 bases between them. The CDR3 protein is CASSPGTGRYEQYF. In nucleotides, the CDR3 is TGCGCCAGCAGTCCCGGGACTGGGCGTTACGAGCAGTACTTC.

The chain joins TRBV5-5 to TRBJ2-3; tentatively, D is TRBD1 (6 bases). V was pared by 4 bases and J by 2 bases, with 17 bases between. The length of the CDR3 is 16 residues. Germline assignment: CDR1 SGHKS and CDR2 YYEKEE (reference sequence). CDR3 sequence reads: CASSLSGTFYTDTQYF. Written as DNA, the CDR3 is TGTGCCAGCAGCCTCTCCGGGACATTTTACACAGATACGCAGTATTTT.

V is TRBV2 and J is TRBJ2-1; 7 positions match TRBD1. V was clipped by 6 bases and J by 7 bases; unmatched bases: 9. The CDR3 has 14 amino acids. CDR1 is SNHLY, CDR2 FYNNEI, per germline. CDR3 protein: CASSATGLMNEQFF. CDR3 bases: TGTGCCAGCAGCGCGACAGGGTTAATGAATGAGCAGTTCTTC. The full variable domain, completed using reference TRBV2 and TRBJ2-1, is EPEVTQTPSHQVTQMGQEVILRCVPISNHLYFYWYRQILGQKVEFLVSFYNNEISEKSEIFDDQFSVERPDGSNFTLKIRSTKLEDSAMYFCASSATGLMNEQFFGPGTRLTVL.

The J gene is TRBJ1-3, the V gene TRBV7-8, with TRBD1 matching over 8 bases. The germline CDR1 and CDR2 sequences are SGHVS and FQNEAQ. There are 17 residues in the CDR3. V lost 5 bases to trimming and J lost 0 bases; unmatched junction nucleotides: 9. CDR3 protein: CASSPAGTGVSGNTIYF. The DNA for the CDR3 is TGTGCCAGCAGCCCAGCCGGGACAGGCGTCTCTGGAAACACCATATATTTT.